The entry below gives a single T cell receptor beta chain sequence along with its context. Free of recent acute infections or vaccinations, the donors were healthy HIV-negative adults. At a deep level, the assay was run. Libraries were prepared by immunoSEQ multiplex PCR; TCRdb keeps only in-frame clonotypes and omits some of them. The sample carries 2 million to 2.5 million clones, around 92% recorded once. The sample is drawn from a study of shared clonotypes between healthy human individuals. CDR3 length: 14 residues. V dropped 5 bases and J dropped 6 bases, with 18 bases sitting between them. Germline V gene data show CDR1 as SGHRS and CDR2 as YFSETQ.

This chain joins TRBV5-1 and TRBJ2-7; D possibly matches TRBD1 or TRBD2 (5 bases each). Sequenced sample: naive CD4+ T cells from PBMCs. The subset here: CD45RA+ positively selected. This clonotype originated in a man aged 18 to 29 in good health. Some clones in this sample may be carry-over from other donors' samples. This CDR3 reads CASSYNIPGAEQYF. DNA for the CDR3: TGCGCCAGCAGTTATAACATCCCCGGGGCCGAGCAGTACTTC.